A selection of T cell receptor beta chains follows, all from one sample in a study of cytomegalovirus exposure and HLA in healthy donors. Sequenced by immunoSEQ multiplex PCR; TCRdb stores in-frame clones only, minus some. The sample has 160,000 or so clones; about two thirds are singletons. Sequenced material: PBMCs. These receptors all stem from a woman in her twenties or thirties in good health and CMV-seronegative. CDR3s include the opening cysteine and the closing phenylalanine or tryptophan. Fields, in order: J gene, CDR3 length, clone size, V gene, D gene, CDR3 DNA, CDR3 protein. The D gene is left open where the match is weak. Only part of the rows carry a size: once, few, many, or a class if the clone is expanded.

TRBJ1-1 15 few TRBV27 TRBD1 TGTGCCAGCAGTTTATTTAGGGGGCTTAGCACTGAAGCTTTCTTT CASSLFRGLSTEAFF
TRBJ1-5 16 few TRBV19 TRBD1 TGTGCCAGTAGTATAGGCGGGACAGGGTTGGAACAGCCCCAGCATTTT CASSIGGTGLEQPQHF
TRBJ2-7 15 - TRBV19 TRBD1 TGTGCCAGTAGTATGGGAACAGGGGCATCCTACGAGCAGTACTTC CASSMGTGASYEQYF
TRBJ2-7 14 once TRBV7-2 - TGTGCCAGCAGCTTAGTGAAAAGGGGCTACGAGCAGTACTTC CASSLVKRGYEQYF
TRBJ2-3 13 - TRBV5-6 - TGTGCCAGCAGCTTATACAACACAGATACGCAGTATTTT CASSLYNTDTQYF
TRBJ1-4 13 - TRBV6-5 TRBD1 TGTGCCAGCAGTCGGACAGGGGCCTTAAAACTGTTTTTT CASSRTGALKLFF
TRBJ2-1 15 few TRBV28 - TGTGCCAGCAAAATCCCAGGGGTCACCTACAATGAGCAGTTCTTC CASKIPGVTYNEQFF
TRBJ1-1 14 - TRBV5-8 - TGTGCCAGCAGCTTTGGGGCTATGAACACTGAAGCTTTCTTT CASSFGAMNTEAFF
TRBJ1-6 16 - TRBV10-3 - TGTGCCATCAGTGATACGGGGGAAGCCTATAATTCACCCCTCCACTTT CAISDTGEAYNSPLHF
TRBJ2-3 11 few TRBV20-1 - TGCAGTGCCCAAGCGGTAGATACGCAGTATTTT CSAQAVDTQYF
TRBJ1-4 13 - TRBV7-2 TRBD1 TGTGCCAGCAGCGCGGACAGGGCTGAAAAACTGTTTTTT CASSADRAEKLFF
TRBJ2-5 17 few TRBV5-1 TRBD2 TGCGCCAGCAGCTCACTGACTAGCGGGGGAAAGGGAGAGACCCAGTACTTC CASSSLTSGGKGETQYF
TRBJ2-7 13 once TRBV5-4 - TGTGCCAGCAGCTTATGGGTTAGGGGCGAGCAGTACTTC CASSLWVRGEQYF
TRBJ2-7 15 few TRBV9 TRBD2 TGTGCCAGCAGCTTAGCGGGGGGTACCATGGACGAGCAGTACTTC CASSLAGGTMDEQYF
TRBJ2-5 11 - TRBV7-2 - TGTGCCAGCAGCCCCTTAGAGACCCAGTACTTC CASSPLETQYF
TRBJ2-5 15 - TRBV27 - TGTGCCAGCAGTTCCTGGGGCCGAGACCAAGAGACCCAGTACTTC CASSSWGRDQETQYF
TRBJ1-1 12 - TRBV7-6 - TGTGCCAGCAGCTTGCCGGGTCCTGGAGCTTTCTTT CASSLPGPGAFF
TRBJ2-3 15 - TRBV7-8 - TGTGCCAGCAGCTTAGACGGGATGAGCACAGATACGCAGTATTTT CASSLDGMSTDTQYF
TRBJ1-3 15 - TRBV9 TRBD1 TGTGCCAGCAGCGTAGCCCTGGGACAGGGAAACACCATATATTTT CASSVALGQGNTIYF
TRBJ2-2 13 - TRBV27 TRBD2 TGTGCCAGCAGTTGGGGGGGTGGGAGGGAGCTGTTTTTT CASSWGGGRELFF
TRBJ2-7 13 - TRBV10-3 - TGTGCCATCAGTGAGTCGACTCCTGCTCTACAGTACTTC CAISESTPALQYF
TRBJ2-4 15 - TRBV2 - TGTGCCAGCAGTGACGGCGGGGCGGCCAAAAACATTCAGTACTTC CASSDGGAAKNIQYF
TRBJ1-2 14 - TRBV28 TRBD1 TGTGCCAGCAGTTTTGTGCAGGGGGCGTGGGGCTACACCTTC CASSFVQGAWGYTF
TRBJ1-1 15 once TRBV6-4 - TGTGCCAGCAGTGAGTCGACTCTGGGGAACACTGAAGCTTTCTTT CASSESTLGNTEAFF
TRBJ1-1 12 - TRBV7-2 - TGTGCCAGCAGCACCCGAGGCACTGAAGCTTTCTTT CASSTRGTEAFF
TRBJ2-7 14 few TRBV19 TRBD1 TGTGCCAGTAGTATGCCGGGACAGAAATACGAGCAGTACTTC CASSMPGQKYEQYF
TRBJ2-1 14 - TRBV10-2 TRBD2 TGCGCCAGCAGTGGAACTAGCGGGTTCAATGAGCAGTTCTTC CASSGTSGFNEQFF
TRBJ2-2 14 - TRBV6-6 - TGTGCCAGCAGCATCGCCGGGGGCACCGGGGAGCTGTTTTTT CASSIAGGTGELFF
TRBJ2-7 15 - TRBV5-6 TRBD1 TGTGCCAGCAGCCGGGACAGGGGGCTATCCTACGAGCAGTACTTC CASSRDRGLSYEQYF